The next 19 T cell receptor beta chains were all read from a single sample in a study of blood T cells in healthy people across ages. Using a J-beta primer mix together with a sample-barcoded 5' primer, a second PCR was run for roughly 7 to 11 cycles. In TCRdb, the 5' RACE reads were re-called with MiXCR into one record per CDR3 protein. The sample records about 1.8 million distinct CDR3 sequences, around 48% being singletons. The sequenced sample was blood. The receptors come from a woman aged 40 to 55 in good health.

The table lists this clonotype with a few counts. This chain connects TRBV28 to TRBJ1-4; D remains ambiguous. The CDR3 consists of 12 residues. CDR1 and CDR2 from the germline V gene are MDHEN and SYDVKM. Trimming took 10 bases from V and 7 from J, leaving 13 bases between them. The CDR3 here is CAINGLGEKLFF. As DNA, the CDR3 is TGTGCCATCAACGGGTTGGGTGAAAAACTGTTTTTT.

This clonotype was seen a handful of times. The chain recombines TRBV10-1 with TRBJ2-5; the D gene could be TRBD1 or TRBD2 (5 bases each). The J call may be mistaken, given a closer DNA end match to TRBJ2-7. CDR1 and CDR2 from the germline V gene are WNHNN and SYGVQD (reference sequence). The CDR3 sequence is 13 residues long. CDR3 in DNA: TGCGCCAGCAGCGACCGGGACGCCTACGAGCAGTACTTC. It encodes CASSDRDAYEQYF.

The chain is built from TRBV6-1 and TRBJ1-2, with D hard to call. Looked up from germline, CDR1 is MNHNS and CDR2 is SASEGT. CDR3 length: 13 amino acids. Between the trimmed V and J ends, which lost 2 bases and 2 bases, there was a span of 6 bases. CDR3 loop: CASSEIGNYGYTF. CDR3 nucleotides: TGTGCCAGCAGTGAAATAGGGAACTATGGCTACACCTTC.

The chain combines TRBV7-9 with TRBJ1-2; D remains unclear. This CDR3 spans 14 amino acids. Germline V lookup: CDR1 SEHNR, CDR2 FQNEAQ (reference sequence). The V end was cut by 1 base, the J end by 4 bases, with 10 bases between. CDR3 sequence reads: CASSLGHPAYGYTF. The CDR3 DNA reads TGTGCCAGCAGCTTAGGGCACCCTGCCTATGGCTACACCTTC.

This clonotype came up a few times. V and J are TRBV5-1 and TRBJ2-4; 9 positions match TRBD1. TRBJ2-7 matches the DNA end more closely, so the J call is doubtful. The CDR3 loop spans 15 amino acids. Germline V CDR1 and CDR2: SGHRS, YFSETQ. DNA of the CDR3: TGCGCCAGCAGCATCCCCGGGACAGGGTACGGCGAGCAGTACTTC. Translating it yields CASSIPGTGYGEQYF.

The CDR3 loop is CSAETVFGANVLTF. The DNA of the CDR3 is TGCAGTGCTGAGACCGTTTTTGGGGCCAACGTCCTGACTTTC. The V and J genes are TRBV20-1 and TRBJ2-6; D gene ambiguous. Germline-derived CDR1 and CDR2 are DFQATT and SNEGSKA (reference sequence). The V and J ends lost 5 bases and 3 bases respectively, with 11 bases between them. The length of the CDR3 is 14 residues.

The genes are TRBV15 and TRBJ2-3, with D unclear. V lost 0 bases and J 0 bases, leaving 10 bases between the germline ends. This CDR3 has 16 residues. CDR1 and CDR2 from the germline V gene are LNHNV and YYDKDF (reference sequence). The CDR3 bases are TGTGCCACCAGCAGAGAAAGGGTCACTAGCACAGATACGCAGTATTTT. This codes for CATSRERVTSTDTQYF.

On this clonotype itself: One end of the junction is discordant with germline, which a read error may explain. The chain employs TRBV29-1 and TRBJ2-3; 8 bases agree with TRBD2. CDR1 is SQVTM and CDR2 is ANQGSEA in the germline V gene. CDR3 length: 15 residues. In DNA, the CDR3 is TGCAGCGTTGAATACGGGGGGGCCGGCACAGATGCGCAGTATTTT. Translating it yields CSVEYGGAGTDAQYF.

About this clonotype itself: One end of the junction varies from germline; a read error may be responsible. The CDR3 protein is CGARGSLSVYYGYTF. CDR3 coding DNA: TGCGGTGCTAGAGGCAGCTTATCCGTTTACTATGGTTACACCTTC. The chain couples TRBV20-1 to TRBJ1-2, with D hard to call. This CDR3 has 15 amino acids. The germline CDR1 and CDR2 sequences are DFQATT and SNEGSKA (reference sequence).

The V gene is TRBV6-5, the J gene TRBJ1-6; 7 nucleotides match TRBD1. The length of the CDR3 is 16 residues. The V segment lost 6 bases and the J segment 7 bases; nucleotides outside the gene matches: 12. Germline CDR1 and CDR2: MNHEY and SVGAGI. CDR3 in DNA: TGTGCCAGCAGCCGAAACAGGGGTTTGGGAAATTCACCCCTCCACTTT. This translates into CASSRNRGLGNSPLHF.

This clonotype was seen just once. The V call is TRBV6-5, the J call TRBJ1-2; tentatively, D is TRBD1 (5 bases). CDR1 and CDR2 (germline): MNHEY, SVGAGI. The CDR3 consists of 14 residues. The V gene lost 0 bases and the J gene lost 8 bases, with 13 bases spanning the gap. The CDR3 bases are TGTGCCAGCAGTTACTCGGGTCGGGGACGCGGCTACACCTTC. It yields the protein CASSYSGRGRGYTF.

The chain links TRBV24-1 to TRBJ2-7; D remains unclear. This CDR3 is built from 15 residues. The germline CDR1 and CDR2 sequences are KGHDR and SFDVKD. Trimming cost V 4 bases and J 2 bases, with 14 bases left between them. CDR3 nucleotides: TGTGCCACCAGTGAAGTAAGGCGACGGACCTACGAGCAGTACTTC. Its protein is CATSEVRRRTYEQYF.

For this clonotype: The junction departs from the called germline gene at one end, perhaps through a read error. The J gene is TRBJ2-3, the V gene TRBV9; D is unclear. Germline CDR1 and CDR2: SGDLS and YYNGEE. The CDR3 has 16 amino acids. The CDR3, as DNA: TGTGCCAGCAGCGATAATTGGCGCCAAAGCACAGAGACGCAGTATTTT. It is translated as CASSDNWRQSTETQYF. Variable domain in full (rest from reference TRBV9 and TRBJ2-3): DSGVTQTPKHLITATGQRVTLRCSPRSGDLSVYWYQQSLDQGLQFLIQYYNGEERAKGNILERFSAQQFPDLHSELNLSSLELGDSALYFCASSDNWRQSTETQYFGPGTRLTVL.

The chain is built from TRBV6-2 or TRBV6-3 and TRBJ2-7, with TRBD2 as a possible D gene (6 bases). The CDR3 length is 13 residues. The germline gives CDR1 MNHEY, CDR2 SVGEGT. Trimming shortened V by 5 bases and J by 6 bases, and 14 bases separated the two germline ends. In DNA, the CDR3 is TGTGCCAGCAGTGCGGACGGGAGACCCGAGCAGTACTTC. It is translated as CASSADGRPEQYF.

The chain uses TRBV7-9 and TRBJ2-7; 8 bases are a match to TRBD1. Trimming at V came to 6 bases and at J to 7 bases, leaving 11 bases not matched to a gene. CDR1 and CDR2 (germline): SEHNR, FQNEAQ (reference sequence). The CDR3 covers 14 residues. The CDR3, as DNA: TGTGCCAGCAGTTCTGGACAGGGAGTTGGTGAGCAGTACTTC. This translates into CASSSGQGVGEQYF. Combining the CDR3 with reference TRBV7-9 and TRBJ2-7 gives the whole variable domain DTGVSQNPRHKITKRGQNVTFRCDPISEHNRLYWYRQTLGQGPEFLTYFQNEAQLEKSRLLSDRFSAERPKGSFSTLEIQRTEQGDSAMYLCASSSGQGVGEQYFGPGTRLTVT.

This chain connects TRBV27 to TRBJ2-1; the match to TRBD2 covers 13 bases. Germline V lookup: CDR1 MNHEY, CDR2 SMNVEV (reference sequence). V lost 4 bases, J lost 3 bases, and 6 bases stayed unmatched. This CDR3 contains 17 residues. DNA for the CDR3: TGTGCCAGCAGTTCCCTGACTAGCGGGGGGCACTACAATGAGCAGTTCTTC. Translation: CASSSLTSGGHYNEQFF.

The CDR3 region is CASQGAYEQYF. The CDR3 bases are TGTGCCAGCCAAGGGGCCTACGAGCAGTACTTC. The chain carries TRBV25-1 and TRBJ2-7; perhaps TRBD1 as D (5 bases). Trimming cost V 8 bases and J 2 bases, with 7 bases left between them. The germline V gene has CDR1 MGHDK and CDR2 SYGVNS. The CDR3 is made up of 11 amino acids.

The chain uses TRBV20-1 and TRBJ2-7; D may be TRBD2 (6 bases). With 0 bases removed from V and 6 bases from J, the gap between germline ends came to 18 bases. Germline CDR1 DFQATT, CDR2 SNEGSKA (reference sequence). CDR3 length equals 15 residues. CDR3 sequence: CSARDSARGGTEQYF. Written as DNA, the CDR3 is TGCAGTGCTAGAGATTCGGCTCGCGGAGGGACCGAGCAGTACTTC.

On this clonotype: Just one base apart from a much larger clone, this may be a read error. V gene TRBV29-1 combines with J gene TRBJ2-5; no definite D call. Germline V gives CDR1 SQVTM, CDR2 ANQGSEA. This CDR3 spans 12 amino acids. DNA for the CDR3: TGCAGCGTTGTTCAATCGCAAGAGGCCCAGTACTTC. Protein: CSVVQSQEAQYF.